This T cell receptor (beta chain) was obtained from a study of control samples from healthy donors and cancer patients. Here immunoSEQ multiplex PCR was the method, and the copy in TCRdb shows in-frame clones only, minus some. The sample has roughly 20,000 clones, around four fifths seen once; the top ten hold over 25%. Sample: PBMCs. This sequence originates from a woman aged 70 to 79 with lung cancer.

CDR3 residues: CASSQGTGGYTF. In nucleotides, the CDR3 is TGTGCCAGCAGCCAAGGGACAGGGGGCTACACCTTC. This chain links TRBV3-1 (or the pseudogene TRBV3-2) with TRBJ1-2; TRBD1 aligns across 8 bases. The length of the CDR3 is 12 residues. V lost 1 base to trimming and J lost 8 bases; unmatched junction nucleotides: 0. From germline, CDR1 is LGHDT and CDR2 YNNKEL (reference sequence).